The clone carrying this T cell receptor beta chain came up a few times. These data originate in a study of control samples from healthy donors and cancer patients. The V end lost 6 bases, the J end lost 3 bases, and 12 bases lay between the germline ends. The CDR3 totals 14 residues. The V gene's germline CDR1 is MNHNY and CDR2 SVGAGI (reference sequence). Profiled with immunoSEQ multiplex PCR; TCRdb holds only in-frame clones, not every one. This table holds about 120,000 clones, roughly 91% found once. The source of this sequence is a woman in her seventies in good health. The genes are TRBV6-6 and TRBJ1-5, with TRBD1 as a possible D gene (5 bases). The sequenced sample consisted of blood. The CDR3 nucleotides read TGTGCCAGCAGGGGACCCCAACCCAATCAGCCCCAGCATTTT. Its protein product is CASRGPQPNQPQHF.